In its sample, the clone carrying this TCR beta chain was seen a few times. Its antigen is unidentified. The source of the sample is a study of early T cells in non-severe SARS-CoV-2 infection. Study in general: Sequencing of unsorted whole blood was done on bulk RNA, leaving chains unpaired. The study, taken as a whole, reports: The VDJdb matching leaned toward anti-spike CD8 responses and overlooked private and CD4 specificities.

Unique molecular identifiers were attached to individual cDNA molecules. A single record per CDR3 protein comes from TCRdb applying MiXCR to the 5' RACE reads. The repertoire includes around 79,000 distinct CDR3 sequences, 11% of them detected once, and about 12% sits in the top ten. From germline, CDR1 is MDHEN and CDR2 SYDVKM. Trimming cost V 6 bases and J 10 bases, with 19 bases left between them. This CDR3 has 14 residues. The rearrangement uses TRBV28 and TRBJ2-1, with D perhaps TRBD1 (6 bases). This receptor was identified in an adult who was a healthcare worker with PCR-confirmed SARS-CoV-2 infection or an uninfected control (not recorded which). The sequencing used whole blood, collected at baseline. In DNA, the CDR3 is TGTGCCAGCAGGCGATGGGACAATCTATCCGAGCAGTTCTTC. Its translation is CASRRWDNLSEQFF. The full variable domain, rest sourced from reference TRBV28 and TRBJ2-1, is DVKVTQSSRYLVKRTGEKVFLECVQDMDHENMFWYRQDPGLGLRLIYFSYDVKMKEKGDIPEGYSVSREKKERFSLILESASTNQTSMYLCASRRWDNLSEQFFGPGTRLTVL.